Each of the 7 T cell receptor beta chains below was sequenced from the same sample in a study of metastatic and nonmetastatic thyroid tumors. All patients were untreated before thyroid surgery. TCRdb re-clonotyped the PCR reads through MiXCR. The sample has 23,000 or so clones, around 20% seen once. Sequences were obtained from blood. Source of these receptors: a male donor with papillary thyroid cancer or a benign thyroid nodule (not recorded which). Some clones in this sample may be carry-over from other donors' samples.

By proportion, this clone is medium-sized (0.01 to 0.1%). V is TRBV27 and J is TRBJ1-5; TRBD1 agrees at 9 bases. V shed 6 bases, J shed 5 bases, and the junction held 5 bases outside the gene matches. The CDR3 spans 14 residues. Germline V gene sequence: CDR1 MNHEY, CDR2 SMNVEV (reference sequence). The DNA of the CDR3 is TGTGCCAGCAGGCAGGGACAGGGCCATCAGCCCCAGCATTTT. This gives the protein CASRQGQGHQPQHF.

This chain joins TRBV30 and TRBJ2-7; TRBD2 matches at 8 bases. CDR1 is GTSNPN, CDR2 SVGIG, per germline (reference sequence). Trimming at V came to 3 bases and at J to 9 bases, leaving 16 bases not matched to a gene. The CDR3 is 15 residues long. CDR3 in amino acids: CAWSLREGPSTRQYF. The CDR3 region has the DNA TGTGCCTGGAGCCTACGGGAGGGCCCCTCCACCAGGCAGTACTTC.

This clone has just a few counts. The gene calls are TRBV6-2 or TRBV6-3 and TRBJ2-5, with 8 bases aligning to TRBD1. The junction had 8 bases not matched to a gene; V was cut back by 9 bases and J by 2 bases. This CDR3 is built from 14 residues. The germline V gene encodes CDR1 MNHEY and CDR2 SVGEGT. CDR3 coding DNA: TGTGCCAGTAAGAGGACAGGGTATCAAGAGACCCAGTACTTC. It translates to CASKRTGYQETQYF.

This clone came up a few times. One junction end does not reproduce the germline sequence, and a read error may be involved. The rearrangement links TRBV2 to TRBJ2-5, with 7 bases aligning to TRBD1. The germline V gene has CDR1 SNHLY and CDR2 FYNNEI. This CDR3 is built from 14 residues. The CDR3 here is CPRDRDSGSETQYF. Here the CDR3 DNA reads TGTCCCAGAGACCGGGACAGTGGGTCAGAGACCCAGTACTTC.

This clone was picked up many times. The CDR3 reads CATSRGTGSAIYF. The CDR3 DNA is TGTGCCACCAGCAGAGGTACAGGGAGTGCCATATATTTT. The chain joins TRBV15 to TRBJ1-3, with D perhaps TRBD1 (6 bases). The germline gives CDR1 LNHNV, CDR2 YYDKDF (reference sequence). This CDR3 has 13 residues. V lost 1 base, J lost 11 bases, and 12 bases lay in between.

This clone is deemed medium-sized. This chain joins TRBV28 and TRBJ1-5; D is ambiguous. V lost 4 bases to trimming and J lost 7 bases, with 14 bases between them. Germline V gene lookup returns CDR1 MDHEN and CDR2 SYDVKM. The CDR3 runs to 14 residues. CDR3 nucleotides: TGTGCCAGCAGTTCCGCTGGAGGTTTCCAGCCCCAGCATTTT. Protein: CASSSAGGFQPQHF. The whole variable domain, filled in from reference TRBV28 and TRBJ1-5, reads DVKVTQSSRYLVKRTGEKVFLECVQDMDHENMFWYRQDPGLGLRLIYFSYDVKMKEKGDIPEGYSVSREKKERFSLILESASTNQTSMYLCASSSAGGFQPQHFGDGTRLSIL.

The chain carries TRBV2 and TRBJ2-1; possible D gene TRBD1, 5 bases. The germline V gene encodes CDR1 SNHLY and CDR2 FYNNEI. Trimming shortened V by 11 bases and J by 6 bases, and 29 bases separated the two germline ends. This CDR3 has 17 amino acids. CDR3 protein: CAVPPPLGVQVRNEQFF. The CDR3 coding sequence is TGTGCCGTTCCCCCCCCGCTAGGGGTCCAAGTACGCAATGAGCAGTTCTTC.